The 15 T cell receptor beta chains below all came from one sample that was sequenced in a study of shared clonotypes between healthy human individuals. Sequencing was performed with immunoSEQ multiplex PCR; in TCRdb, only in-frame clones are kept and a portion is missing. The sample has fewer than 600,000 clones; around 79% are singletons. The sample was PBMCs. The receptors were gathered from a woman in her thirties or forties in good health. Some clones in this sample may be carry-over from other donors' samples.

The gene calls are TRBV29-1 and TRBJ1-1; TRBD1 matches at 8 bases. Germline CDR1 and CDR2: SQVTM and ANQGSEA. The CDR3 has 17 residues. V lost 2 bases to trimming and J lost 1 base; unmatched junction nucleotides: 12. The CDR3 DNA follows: TGCAGCGTTGAATTTGCAGGGGGCCAGATTGGGAACACTGAAGCTTTCTTT. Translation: CSVEFAGGQIGNTEAFF. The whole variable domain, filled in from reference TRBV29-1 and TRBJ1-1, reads SAVISQKPSRDICQRGTSLTIQCQVDSQVTMMFWYRQQPGQSLTLIATANQGSEATYESGFVIDKFPISRPNLTFSTLTVSNMSPEDSSIYLCSVEFAGGQIGNTEAFFGQGTRLTVV.

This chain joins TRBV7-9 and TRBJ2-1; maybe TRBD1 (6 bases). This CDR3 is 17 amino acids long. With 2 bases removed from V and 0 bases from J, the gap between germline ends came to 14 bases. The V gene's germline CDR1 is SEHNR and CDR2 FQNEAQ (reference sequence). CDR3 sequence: CASSLNPDRSSYNEQFF. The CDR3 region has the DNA TGTGCCAGCAGCTTAAACCCCGACAGGAGCTCCTACAATGAGCAGTTCTTC.

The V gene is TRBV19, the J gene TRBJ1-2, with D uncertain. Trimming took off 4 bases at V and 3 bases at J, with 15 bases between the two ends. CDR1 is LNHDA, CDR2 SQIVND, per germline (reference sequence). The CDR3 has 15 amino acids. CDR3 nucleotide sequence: TGTGCCAGTAGTAAAGGACGGCTAGATTACTATGGCTACACCTTC. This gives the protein CASSKGRLDYYGYTF.

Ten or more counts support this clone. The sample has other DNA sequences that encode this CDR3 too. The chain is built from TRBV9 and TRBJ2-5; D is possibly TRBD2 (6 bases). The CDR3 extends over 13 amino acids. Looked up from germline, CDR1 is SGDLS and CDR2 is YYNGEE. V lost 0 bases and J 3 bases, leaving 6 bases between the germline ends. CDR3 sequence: CASSVGGEETQYF. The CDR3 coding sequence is TGTGCCAGCAGCGTAGGGGGGGAAGAGACCCAGTACTTC.

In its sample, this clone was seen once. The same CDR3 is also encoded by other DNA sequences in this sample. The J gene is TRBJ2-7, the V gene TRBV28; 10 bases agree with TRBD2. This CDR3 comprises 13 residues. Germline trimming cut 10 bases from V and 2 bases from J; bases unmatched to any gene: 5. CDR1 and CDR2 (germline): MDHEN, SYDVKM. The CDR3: CATRTSGTYEQYF. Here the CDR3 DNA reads TGTGCCACTCGGACTAGCGGAACCTACGAGCAGTACTTC.

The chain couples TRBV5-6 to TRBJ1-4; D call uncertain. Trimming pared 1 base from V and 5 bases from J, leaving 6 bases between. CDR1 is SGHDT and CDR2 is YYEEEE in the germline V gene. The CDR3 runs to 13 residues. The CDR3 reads CASSLLGNEKLFF. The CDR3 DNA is TGTGCCAGCAGCTTGTTGGGGAATGAAAAACTGTTTTTT.

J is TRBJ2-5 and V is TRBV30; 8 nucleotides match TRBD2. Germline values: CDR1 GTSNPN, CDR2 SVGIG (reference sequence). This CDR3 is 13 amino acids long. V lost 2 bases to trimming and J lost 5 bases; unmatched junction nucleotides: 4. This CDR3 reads CAWSTGGVETQYF. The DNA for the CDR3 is TGTGCCTGGAGTACCGGGGGGGTGGAGACCCAGTACTTC.

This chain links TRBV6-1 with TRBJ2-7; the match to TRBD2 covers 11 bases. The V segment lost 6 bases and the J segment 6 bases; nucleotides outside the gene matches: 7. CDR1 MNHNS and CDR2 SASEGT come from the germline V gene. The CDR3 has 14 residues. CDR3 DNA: TGTGCCAGCAGACCTAGCGGGAGGACCCGCGAGCAGTACTTC. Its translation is CASRPSGRTREQYF.

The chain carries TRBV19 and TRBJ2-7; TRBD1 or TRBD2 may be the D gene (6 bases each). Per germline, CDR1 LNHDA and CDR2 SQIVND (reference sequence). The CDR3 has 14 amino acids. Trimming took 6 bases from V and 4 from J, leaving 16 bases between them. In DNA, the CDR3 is TGTGCCAGTAGCCCTTCGGGGGCGCATTACGAGCAGTACTTC. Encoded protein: CASSPSGAHYEQYF.

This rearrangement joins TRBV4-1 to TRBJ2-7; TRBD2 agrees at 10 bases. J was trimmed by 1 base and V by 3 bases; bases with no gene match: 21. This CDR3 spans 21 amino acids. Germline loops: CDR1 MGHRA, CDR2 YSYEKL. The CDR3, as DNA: TGCGCCAGCAGCCACGCCCTAAGGGGGCCTGACTATAGCGGGAGGTCCTACGAGCAGTACTTC. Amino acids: CASSHALRGPDYSGRSYEQYF.

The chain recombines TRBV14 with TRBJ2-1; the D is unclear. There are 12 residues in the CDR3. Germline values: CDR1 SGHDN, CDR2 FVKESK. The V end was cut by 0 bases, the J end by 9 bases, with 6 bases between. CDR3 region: CASSQDRREQFF. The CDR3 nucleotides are TGTGCCAGCAGCCAAGATCGGCGTGAGCAGTTCTTC.

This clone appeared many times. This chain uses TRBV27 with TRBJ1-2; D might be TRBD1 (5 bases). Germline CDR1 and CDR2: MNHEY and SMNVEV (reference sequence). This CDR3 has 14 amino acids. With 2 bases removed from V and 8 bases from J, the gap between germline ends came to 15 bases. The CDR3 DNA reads TGTGCCAGCAGTTTAACCGGGACCCGGGGCGGCTACACCTTC. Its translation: CASSLTGTRGGYTF.

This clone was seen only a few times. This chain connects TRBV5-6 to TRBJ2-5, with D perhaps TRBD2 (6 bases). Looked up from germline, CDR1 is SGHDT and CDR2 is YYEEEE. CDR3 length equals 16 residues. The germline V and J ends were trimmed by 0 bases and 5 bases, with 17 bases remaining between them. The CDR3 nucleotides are TGTGCCAGCAGCTTGGTTACGGGAGCGGTCGGGGAGACCCAGTACTTC. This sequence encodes CASSLVTGAVGETQYF. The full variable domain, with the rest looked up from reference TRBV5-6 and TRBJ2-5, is DAGVTQSPTHLIKTRGQQVTLRCSPKSGHDTVSWYQQALGQGPQFIFQYYEEEERQRGNFPDRFSGHQFPNYSSELNVNALLLGDSALYLCASSLVTGAVGETQYFGPGTRLLVL.

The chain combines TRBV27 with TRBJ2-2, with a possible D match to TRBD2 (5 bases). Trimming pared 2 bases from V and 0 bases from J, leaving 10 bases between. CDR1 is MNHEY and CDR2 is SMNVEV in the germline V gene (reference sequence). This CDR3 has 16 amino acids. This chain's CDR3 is CASSLGSDPNTGELFF. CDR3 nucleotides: TGTGCCAGCAGTTTAGGTAGCGACCCGAACACCGGGGAGCTGTTTTTT.

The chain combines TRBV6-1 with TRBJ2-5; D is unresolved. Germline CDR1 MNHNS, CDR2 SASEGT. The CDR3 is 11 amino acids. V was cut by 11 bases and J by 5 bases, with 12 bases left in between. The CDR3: CAGGRVETQYF. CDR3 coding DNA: TGTGCCGGCGGACGGGTGGAGACCCAGTACTTC.